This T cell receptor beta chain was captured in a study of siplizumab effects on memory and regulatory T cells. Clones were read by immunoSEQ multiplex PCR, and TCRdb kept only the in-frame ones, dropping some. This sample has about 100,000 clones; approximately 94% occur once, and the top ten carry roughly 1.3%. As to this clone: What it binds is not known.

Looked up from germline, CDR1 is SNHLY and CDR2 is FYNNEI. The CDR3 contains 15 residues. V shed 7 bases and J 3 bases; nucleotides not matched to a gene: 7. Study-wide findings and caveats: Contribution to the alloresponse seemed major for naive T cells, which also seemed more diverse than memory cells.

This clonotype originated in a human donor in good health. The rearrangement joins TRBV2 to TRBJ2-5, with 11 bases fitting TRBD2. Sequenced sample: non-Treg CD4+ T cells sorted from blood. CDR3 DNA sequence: TGTGCCAGCACCCGACTAGCGGGGTTAGAAGAGACCCAGTACTTC. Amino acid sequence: CASTRLAGLEETQYF.